This T cell receptor (beta chain) was found in a study of blood T cell repertoires in COVID-19. This table comes from immunoSEQ multiplex PCR, and its TCRdb copy is limited to in-frame clones, with some not included. The sample has about 200,000 clones, about 89% seen once; the top ten hold around 8.4%. Clinical history reported by participants formed the basis on which cohorts were assigned. The study counted Cohort 3 donors as recovered given two negative PCRs, clearance, or symptom resolution. The CDR3 contains 15 residues. Germline CDR1 MNHEY, CDR2 SMNVEV (reference sequence). J was trimmed by 4 bases and V by 5 bases; bases with no gene match: 10.

This receptor was obtained from a woman aged 18-35 years who had recovered from COVID-19. Specimen: PBMCs or T cells enriched from blood (not recorded which). V usage is TRBV27 and J usage is TRBJ2-7, with 8 positions matching TRBD2. CDR3 loop: CASSPTPGGEYEQYF. As DNA, the CDR3 is TGTGCCAGCAGTCCGACCCCCGGGGGGGAATACGAGCAGTACTTC.